These 17 T cell receptor beta chains were all obtained from the same sample, sequenced in a study of CD8 T cells in Susac syndrome. Reverse transcription used roughly 0.45 to 1 ug RNA and random hexamers. TCRdb passed the immunoSEQ multiplex PCR reads through MiXCR, listing each CDR3 protein once. The table lists under 150,000 distinct CDR3 sequences, approximately 95% of them singletons, with 0.14% in the top ten. The sample comprised CD4+ T cells from PBMCs. All receptors derive from a human donor with Susac syndrome.

This chain links TRBV14 with TRBJ1-6; D unclear. The CDR3 runs to 12 residues. V was cut by 3 bases and J by 7 bases, with 4 bases left in between. The germline V gene encodes CDR1 SGHDN and CDR2 FVKESK. The CDR3 nucleotides read TGTGCCAGCAGCCACCCGAATTCACCCCTCCACTTT. As protein: CASSHPNSPLHF.

This CDR3 is CASSLNQLGYTDTQYF. The CDR3 region has the DNA TGTGCCAGCAGCTTAAACCAGCTTGGTTACACAGATACGCAGTATTTT. The chain couples TRBV13 to TRBJ2-3; D remains ambiguous. CDR3 length: 16 amino acids. V lost 2 bases to trimming and J lost 2 bases, with 14 bases between them. CDR1 PRHDT and CDR2 FYEKMQ come from the germline V gene (reference sequence).

This clonotype was detected once. DNA for the CDR3: TGTGCCAGCAGCCCGGGACACTACAATGAAAAACTGTTTTTT. It encodes CASSPGHYNEKLFF. The genes are TRBV7-2 and TRBJ1-4; D is perhaps TRBD1 (6 bases). Trimming cost V 5 bases and J 5 bases, with 12 bases left between them. CDR1 is SGHTA and CDR2 is FQGNSA in the germline V gene. This CDR3 contains 14 residues. The full variable domain, its missing parts supplied by reference TRBV7-2 and TRBJ1-4, is GAGVSQSPSNKVTEKGKDVELRCDPISGHTALYWYRQSLGQGLEFLIYFQGNSAPDKSGLPSDRFSAERTGGSVSTLTIQRTQQEDSAVYLCASSPGHYNEKLFFGSGTQLSVL.

The rearrangement links TRBV30 to TRBJ1-2; 11 bases align to TRBD1. This CDR3 is 14 amino acids long. V gave up 2 bases and J gave up 8 bases; unmatched junction bases: 7. From germline, CDR1 is GTSNPN and CDR2 SVGIG (reference sequence). Written as DNA, the CDR3 is TGTGCCTGGAGTCAGGGACAGGGGGTTGAAGGCTACACCTTC. Encoded protein: CAWSQGQGVEGYTF.

V usage is TRBV4-2 and J usage is TRBJ2-7; weak D call: TRBD1 (6 bases). V was clipped by 0 bases and J by 3 bases, with 12 bases between them. Looked up from germline, CDR1 is LGHNA and CDR2 is YNFKEQ. The CDR3 extends over 15 amino acids. CDR3 loop: CASSQEWTAFYEQYF. The DNA of the CDR3 is TGTGCCAGCAGCCAAGAATGGACAGCTTTCTACGAGCAGTACTTC.

The chain has TRBV29-1 and TRBJ1-2; TRBD1 might be the D (6 bases). V was clipped by 7 bases and J by 5 bases, with 17 bases between them. The CDR3 is made up of 13 amino acids. CDR1 and CDR2 (germline): SQVTM, ANQGSEA. The CDR3 region has the DNA TGCAGCGCCCAGACAGGACACCTATATGGCTACACCTTC. It is translated as CSAQTGHLYGYTF.

The chain employs TRBV4-3 and TRBJ1-1, with a possible D match to TRBD1 (5 bases). Trimming left V 0 bases short and J 3 bases short, with 11 bases between. Germline values: CDR1 LGHNA, CDR2 YSLEER. This CDR3 is 15 amino acids long. The CDR3 sequence is CASSQDPGGDTEAFF. For the CDR3, the DNA is TGCGCCAGCAGCCAAGATCCCGGGGGGGACACTGAAGCTTTCTTT.

The sample holds one count of this clonotype. CDR3 DNA: TGTGCCAGCAGTAAGGGACAGCTGGGCAATCAGCCCCAGCATTTT. Residues: CASSKGQLGNQPQHF. This chain links TRBV28 with TRBJ1-5; 7 bases are a match to TRBD1. The CDR3 extends over 15 amino acids. Germline-derived CDR1 and CDR2 are MDHEN and SYDVKM. V shed 5 bases and J 2 bases; nucleotides not matched to a gene: 6.

This chain links TRBV30 with TRBJ2-1; TRBD2 matches 8 bases. J lost 2 bases, V lost 0 bases, and 3 bases had no gene match. Per the germline V gene, CDR1 is GTSNPN and CDR2 is SVGIG (reference sequence). CDR3 length: 15 amino acids. The CDR3 region is CAWSVSGGAYNEQFF. The CDR3 DNA is TGTGCCTGGAGTGTATCGGGGGGGGCCTACAATGAGCAGTTCTTC.

The J gene is TRBJ1-1, the V gene TRBV3-1; D may be TRBD1 (6 bases). The CDR3 loop spans 14 amino acids. With 4 bases removed from V and 1 base from J, the gap between germline ends came to 10 bases. Germline assignment: CDR1 LGHDT and CDR2 YNNKEL (reference sequence). The CDR3 nucleotides read TGTGCCAGCAGCCTTACACAGGGGAACACTGAAGCTTTCTTT. Translated, it gives CASSLTQGNTEAFF. Looking up the rest from reference TRBV3-1 and TRBJ1-1 gives the full variable domain: DTAVSQTPKYLVTQMGNDKSIKCEQNLGHDTMYWYKQDSKKFLKIMFSYNNKELIINETVPNRFSPKSPDKAHLNLHINSLELGDSAVYFCASSLTQGNTEAFFGQGTRLTVV.

CDR3 sequence (DNA): TGCAGTGCTAGAGAGCGGGAGGCACCGCCTGAGCAGTTCTTC. Translated: CSAREREAPPEQFF. This chain links TRBV20-1 with TRBJ2-1; 8 bases fit TRBD2. CDR3 length equals 14 residues. CDR1 is DFQATT and CDR2 is SNEGSKA in the germline V gene (reference sequence). Unmatched junction bases numbered 7, after V lost 0 bases and J lost 9 bases.

The rearrangement uses TRBV30 and TRBJ1-6; possibly TRBD1 for D (5 bases). Germline V lookup: CDR1 GTSNPN, CDR2 SVGIG (reference sequence). This CDR3 has 11 amino acids. V shed 8 bases and J shed 8 bases, with 10 bases lying between them. As DNA, the CDR3 is TGTGCCACCGGGGGTGATTCACCCCTCCACTTT. Translated, it gives CATGGDSPLHF.

This sequence joins TRBV9 and TRBJ1-2; a possible D gene is TRBD1 (5 bases). This CDR3 contains 14 residues. V lost 3 bases and J 4 bases, leaving 13 bases between the germline ends. CDR1 and CDR2 (germline): SGDLS, YYNGEE. The CDR3 nucleotides read TGTGCCAGCAGCGCCCGGGACCGGATCTATGGCTACACCTTC. This translates into CASSARDRIYGYTF.

J is TRBJ1-2 and V is TRBV2; tentatively, D is TRBD1 (6 bases). Germline CDR1 is SNHLY and CDR2 is FYNNEI. V gave up 7 bases and J gave up 9 bases, with 18 bases separating them. The CDR3 spans 13 residues. The CDR3 DNA is TGTGCCAGCAACCGGGACACCCTAGAGCGCTACACCTTC. Its protein is CASNRDTLERYTF.

V gene TRBV29-1 combines with J gene TRBJ2-5, with D unresolved. V lost 0 bases, J lost 5 bases, and 7 bases lay in between. There are 12 residues in the CDR3. Per the germline V gene, CDR1 is SQVTM and CDR2 is ANQGSEA. Here the CDR3 reads CSVEEGPETQYF. In nucleotides, the CDR3 is TGCAGCGTTGAAGAGGGTCCGGAGACCCAGTACTTC.

The chain combines TRBV30 with TRBJ1-5; TRBD1 might be the D (5 bases). With 1 base removed from V and 7 bases from J, the gap between germline ends came to 11 bases. Per the germline V gene, CDR1 is GTSNPN and CDR2 is SVGIG (reference sequence). The CDR3 covers 13 residues. In DNA, the CDR3 is TGTGCCTGGAGTGGGGACTCCAGACAGCCCCAGCATTTT. Protein sequence: CAWSGDSRQPQHF.

In its sample, this clonotype was seen once. The chain combines TRBV15 with TRBJ2-6; D not resolved. Trimming removed 0 bases from V and 4 bases from J, with 16 bases in between. Germline V lookup: CDR1 LNHNV, CDR2 YYDKDF (reference sequence). There are 18 residues in the CDR3. For the CDR3, the DNA is TGTGCCACCAGCAGAGATCTGGTCTCCCCGGGCGGGGCCAACGTCCTGACTTTC. The encoded protein is CATSRDLVSPGGANVLTF.